This TCR beta chain is from a study of blood T cell repertoires in COVID-19. Overall study context: Collection of acute and convalescent COVID-19 samples took place in the United States, Italy and Spain.

Method: immunoSEQ multiplex PCR; TCRdb's copy keeps in-frame clones and lacks some. This table holds roughly 150,000 clones, approximately 80% found once. In assigning cohorts, the study relied on participant-reported clinical history. Someone with COVID-19 had been met by exposed participants within 2 weeks before study entry. Germline V gives CDR1 MNHEY, CDR2 SVGEGT. The CDR3 has 14 amino acids. V trimming: 9 bases; J trimming: 2 bases; junction bases outside the gene matches: 9. This TCR was recovered from a man between 70 and 80 years old who had been exposed to COVID-19. This rearrangement joins TRBV6-2 or TRBV6-3 to TRBJ2-7; TRBD1 agrees at 8 bases. Material: PBMCs or T cells enriched from blood (not recorded which). CDR3 sequence: CASSTGQGAYEQYF. CDR3 coding DNA: TGTGCCAGTAGCACCGGACAGGGAGCCTACGAGCAGTACTTC.